The sequence of this T cell receptor (beta chain) was determined in a study of beta chain features in type 1 diabetes. Broader study findings: Patients with Type 1 diabetes showed moderately but significantly shorter TCRB CDR3s in all four CD4+ subsets.

Notes on this clone: Its antigen is not known.

CD45RO/CCR7/CD25/CD127/CD95/CD27 separated CD4+ naive, central memory, regulatory and stem cell-like memory cells by sorting. Purity (above 95%) was reached by all sorted populations. Germline assignment: CDR1 SGHTA and CDR2 FQGNSA. The CDR3 spans 13 residues. The ends were cut back, 5 bases at V and 4 bases at J, with 10 bases in the middle. Expressed TCRB transcripts were sequenced after all isolated RNA was converted to cDNA. The average read count of naive, central memory and regulatory T cell samples was several million. Assay used: immunoSEQ multiplex PCR; TCRdb lists only in-frame clones, some missing. Of under 150,000 clones in the sample, 6.9% were seen once.

The TCR was taken from a woman between 25 and 40 years old in good health. Source material: central memory CD4+ T cells from blood. The rearrangement uses TRBV7-2 and TRBJ2-3; D remains ambiguous. The CDR3 nucleotides read TGTGCCAGCAGCAAAGTCAGCGCAGATACGCAGTATTTT. Its translation: CASSKVSADTQYF.